The following is a T cell receptor beta chain sequence with its context. At one boundary the junction diverges from the germline segment, which might be a read error. The germline gives CDR1 SQVTM, CDR2 ANQGSEA. This CDR3 spans 12 amino acids. Co-extracting RNA and DNA was done with about 20-33 mg of unsorted bulk tissue as input. Total RNA amounting to roughly 480 ng was the source from which TCR beta cDNA was made with a constant-region primer. Libraries for TCR beta were built through three nested multiplex PCR rounds, which together made up a slightly modified ARM-PCR procedure. PCR rounds one and two used TRBV1-TRBV30 forward primers with a C-beta reverse primer for approximately 10 cycles each. TCRdb reanalysed the multiplex PCR reads using MiXCR and keeps one entry per CDR3 protein. The sample has 45,000 to 55,000 distinct CDR3 sequences; about two thirds are singletons. These data originate in a study of tumor-infiltrating lymphocytes in primary liver carcinoma. Study-level background: Both sexes were represented among patients, who were 30 to 69 years old. Between about 4.2 and 10 cm across, the tumors were all of stage T1-T3 N0M0.

The receptor was derived from a man aged 40-49 years with primary liver carcinoma and hepatitis B virus infection. The V call is TRBV29-1, the J call TRBJ2-1, with unresolved D. The source material was liver tumor tissue from sampling region 5. Sample subset: tumor region T5, tumor centre. Here the CDR3 DNA reads TGCAGTGTTGTTAGGTTGGGGTCTGAGCAGTGCTTC. As protein: CSVVRLGSEQCF.